Below, 12 T cell receptor beta chains from the same sample are listed, as sequenced in a study of human thymus T cells. Resections from corrective heart surgery provided thymus tissue. The protocol was immunoSEQ multiplex PCR, while the TCRdb copy is restricted to in-frame clones and leaves out a portion. The sample has about 78,000 clones; 95% to 98% are singletons. Sequencing was performed on thymus tissue. The origin of the receptors is a boy under two years old with a congenital heart defect but otherwise immunologically healthy.

The CDR3 spells CASSQDMAGGRDEQFF. The CDR3 DNA is TGTGCCAGCAGCCAAGATATGGCGGGAGGGCGGGATGAGCAGTTCTTC. This rearrangement joins TRBV14 to TRBJ2-1; 9 nucleotides align to TRBD2. Unmatched junction bases numbered 8, after V lost 0 bases and J lost 8 bases. This CDR3 contains 16 residues. The germline V gene has CDR1 SGHDN and CDR2 FVKESK.

V and J are TRBV7-9 and TRBJ2-5; D is unclear. The CDR3 loop spans 11 amino acids. CDR1 SEHNR and CDR2 FQNEAQ come from the germline V gene (reference sequence). The V gene lost 3 bases and the J gene lost 2 bases, with 1 base spanning the gap. The CDR3 DNA is TGTGCCAGCAGCTTGCAAGAGACCCAGTACTTC. Its protein is CASSLQETQYF.

The chain uses TRBV4-1 and TRBJ1-2; TRBD1 matches at 9 bases. V shed 1 base and J 6 bases; nucleotides not matched to a gene: 9. The CDR3 spans 16 residues. From germline, CDR1 is MGHRA and CDR2 YSYEKL. CDR3 in amino acids: CASSQVGQGAADGYTF. Here the CDR3 DNA reads TGCGCCAGCAGCCAAGTGGGACAGGGTGCGGCAGATGGCTACACCTTC.

The V gene is TRBV15, the J gene TRBJ2-5, with no clear D. Between the trimmed V and J ends, which lost 3 bases and 5 bases, there was a span of 4 bases. CDR3 length: 11 amino acids. CDR1 and CDR2 (germline): LNHNV, YYDKDF (reference sequence). The CDR3 DNA is TGTGCCACCAGCAGGGGGGAGACCCAGTACTTC. This translates into CATSRGETQYF.

The chain joins TRBV19 to TRBJ2-5, with unresolved D. Between the trimmed V and J ends, which lost 3 bases and 5 bases, there was a span of 13 bases. Germline V CDR1 and CDR2: LNHDA, SQIVND (reference sequence). The CDR3 length is 14 residues. The CDR3 coding sequence is TGTGCCAGTAGTATGATTCAGTCCGCCGAGACCCAGTACTTC. This codes for CASSMIQSAETQYF.

V usage is TRBV11-2 and J usage is TRBJ1-4; D gene unclear. Trimming shortened V by 5 bases and J by 5 bases, and 9 bases separated the two germline ends. The CDR3 sequence is 13 residues long. Germline assignment: CDR1 SGHAT and CDR2 FQNNGV. The CDR3 DNA reads TGTGCCAGCAGCGCGATAACGAATGAAAAACTGTTTTTT. Amino acids: CASSAITNEKLFF.

The chain joins TRBV4-3 to TRBJ1-3, with 8 nucleotides matching TRBD1. Germline V gene lookup returns CDR1 LGHNA and CDR2 YSLEER. V lost 1 base to trimming and J lost 2 bases; unmatched junction nucleotides: 7. The CDR3 extends over 17 amino acids. DNA of the CDR3: TGCGCCAGCAGCCAAGGGCGGGGGACAGGCGCTGGAAACACCATATATTTT. Its translation: CASSQGRGTGAGNTIYF.

The chain uses TRBV5-4 and TRBJ1-2; no clear D gene. Trimming cost V 4 bases and J 2 bases, with 12 bases left between them. This CDR3 spans 14 amino acids. Germline CDR1 SGHNT, CDR2 YYREEE (reference sequence). CDR3 protein: CASSENIGNYGYTF. CDR3 bases: TGTGCCAGCAGCGAAAACATCGGGAACTATGGCTACACCTTC.

This chain joins TRBV7-2 and TRBJ2-3; 7 bases are a match to TRBD2. The V gene end was trimmed by 5 bases and the J gene end by 2 bases; junction bases not matched to a gene: 4. Germline V gene lookup returns CDR1 SGHTA and CDR2 FQGNSA. The CDR3 covers 14 residues. Here the CDR3 DNA reads TGTGCCAGCAGCGCTAGCGGAGTCACAGATACGCAGTATTTT. This sequence encodes CASSASGVTDTQYF. The whole variable domain, remainder taken from reference TRBV7-2 and TRBJ2-3, is GAGVSQSPSNKVTEKGKDVELRCDPISGHTALYWYRQSLGQGLEFLIYFQGNSAPDKSGLPSDRFSAERTGGSVSTLTIQRTQQEDSAVYLCASSASGVTDTQYFGPGTRLTVL.

The J gene is TRBJ2-1, the V gene TRBV7-8; D remains ambiguous. The V end was cut by 5 bases, the J end by 0 bases, with 29 bases between. The CDR3 sequence is 21 residues long. The germline CDR1 and CDR2 sequences are SGHVS and FQNEAQ. CDR3 nucleotide sequence: TGTGCCAGCAGCCCCCGAAAACGTGGACCCATAATTCTCAGCTCCTACAATGAGCAGTTCTTC. Translating it yields CASSPRKRGPIILSSYNEQFF.

V usage is TRBV5-6 and J usage is TRBJ1-3; D might be TRBD1 (6 bases). The CDR3 length is 14 residues. Germline CDR1 is SGHDT and CDR2 is YYEEEE. Trimming took off 3 bases at V and 4 bases at J, with 11 bases between the two ends. The CDR3 reads CASSSHRVGNTIYF. In nucleotides, the CDR3 is TGTGCCAGCAGCTCCCACAGGGTCGGAAACACCATATATTTT.

This chain joins TRBV7-2 and TRBJ1-1; maybe TRBD1 (6 bases). CDR1 is SGHTA, CDR2 FQGNSA, per germline. This CDR3 region has 18 residues. With 5 bases removed from V and 6 bases from J, the gap between germline ends came to 28 bases. CDR3 sequence: CASSRNHYLSGWGPEAFF. In DNA, the CDR3 is TGTGCCAGCAGCCGAAATCACTACTTATCAGGCTGGGGGCCTGAAGCTTTCTTT.